This T cell receptor (beta chain) derives from a study of vaccination effects on CD4 cells after COVID-19. Antigen-specific CD4+ T cells were expanded with viral peptide pools in the ViraFEST assay before sequencing. Subsequent to a culture period of about ten days, CD4+ T cells were isolated. This person caught SARS-CoV-2 sometime from March to December 2020, and PCR testing confirmed the infection. Clones were read by immunoSEQ multiplex PCR, and TCRdb kept only the in-frame ones, dropping some. Among around 47,000 clones, approximately 77% were seen once, and the ten largest hold less than 30%. This CDR3 has 13 residues. V was pared by 6 bases and J by 8 bases, with 17 bases between. Germline values: CDR1 SGDLS, CDR2 YYNGEE. Details on this clone: Its antigen is not identified.

Sequenced material: CD4+ T cells from PBMCs cultured with a peptide pool, taken before COVID-19 vaccination. The TCR sequence derives from a human donor who had a prior SARS-CoV-2 infection. The J gene is TRBJ1-2, the V gene TRBV9; possibly TRBD1 for D (5 bases). The CDR3 nucleotides read TGTGCCAGCAACCCGGGGGGGATGGGAGGCTACACCTTC. Translation: CASNPGGMGGYTF.